Here is one TCR beta chain with its context. The table came from immunoSEQ multiplex PCR; TCRdb's copy has only in-frame clones and leaves some out. The repertoire holds 55,000 to 75,000 clones, with about 89% as singletons. There are 14 residues in the CDR3. Between the trimmed V and J ends, which lost 3 bases and 5 bases, there was a span of 12 bases. CDR1 and CDR2 from the germline V gene are SGHRS and YFSETQ. This entry comes from a study of OX40 agonist ivuxolimab in advanced cancers. The overall study: While on treatment, patients had intravenous ivuxolimab at 0.01 to 10 mg/kg every 2 weeks.

The sample here was CD4+ or CD8+ T cells sorted from blood, taken in a trial of the OX40 agonist ivuxolimab. The V gene is TRBV5-1, the J gene TRBJ1-5, with a tentative D call TRBD1 (6 bases). The TCR was taken from an adult with an advanced solid tumor such as melanoma, head and neck, liver or kidney cancer. The CDR3, as DNA: TGCGCCAGCAGCTCAGGGGAGGGGGATCAGCCCCAGCATTTT. Amino acid sequence: CASSSGEGDQPQHF.